Given below is one T cell receptor (beta chain) in context. CDR1 is SGHRS, CDR2 YFSETQ, per germline. The ends were cut back, 4 bases at V and 4 bases at J, with 14 bases in the middle. CDR3 length equals 14 residues. This sample was taken from a study of neoadjuvant anti-PD-1 for oral cavity cancer. Background on the study: Patients without progression received a fourth nivolumab dose around day 43, then surgical resection on days 50-56.

These newly diagnosed stage II-IVA oral cavity squamous cell carcinoma patients had no prior systemic or radiation treatment. This table comes from immunoSEQ multiplex PCR, and its TCRdb copy is limited to in-frame clones, with some not included. The table includes some 15,000 clones, 65% detected once. Sequenced material: PBMCs, taken before nivolumab (anti-PD-1) treatment. The sequence was obtained from a person between 35 and 79 years old with oral cavity squamous cell carcinoma. V and J are TRBV5-1 and TRBJ1-1; no clear D gene. CDR3 DNA: TGCGCCAGCAGCATGGGCGGTATGGGCACTGAAGCTTTCTTT. This codes for CASSMGGMGTEAFF.